Listed below are T cell receptor beta chains from one sample, sequenced in a study of blood T cells in healthy people across ages. Each CDR3 protein gets one entry after TCRdb re-called the 5' RACE reads with MiXCR. The sample yields more than 650,000 distinct CDR3 sequences, less than 70% seen once. Sequenced sample: blood. The receptors here all came from a man older than 75 in good health. Both conserved end residues are part of each CDR3. D genes are given only for firm matches. For some rows the clone size is stated as once, few or many, or as a class when expanded; others skip it.

len: 12; abundance: few; v_gene: TRBV3-1; d_gene: NA; j_gene: TRBJ2-7; CDR3aa: CASSQVIGEQYF; CDR3nt: TGTGCCAGCAGCCAAGTTATCGGAGAGCAGTACTTC
len: 15; abundance: NA; v_gene: TRBV2; d_gene: TRBD1; j_gene: TRBJ1-5; CDR3aa: CASSEVKGQGQPQHF; CDR3nt: TGTGCCAGCAGTGAAGTAAAGGGACAGGGTCAGCCCCAGCATTTT
len: 15; abundance: few; v_gene: TRBV6-6; d_gene: TRBD1; j_gene: TRBJ2-4; CDR3aa: CASSFNRGRVNIQYF; CDR3nt: TGTGCCAGCAGTTTCAACAGGGGGCGCGTAAACATTCAGTACTTC
len: 15; abundance: NA; v_gene: TRBV4-1; d_gene: NA; j_gene: TRBJ2-7; CDR3aa: CASSQNPVPTYEQYF; CDR3nt: TGCGCCAGCAGTCAGAACCCGGTGCCAACCTACGAGCAGTACTTC
len: 14; abundance: few; v_gene: TRBV28; d_gene: NA; j_gene: TRBJ1-2; CDR3aa: CASSRQTPSYGYTF; CDR3nt: TGTGCCAGCAGTAGGCAGACACCTTCGTATGGCTACACCTTC
len: 14; abundance: few; v_gene: TRBV9; d_gene: NA; j_gene: TRBJ2-3; CDR3aa: CASSEPKGTDTQYF; CDR3nt: TGTGCCAGCAGCGAGCCAAAAGGAACAGATACGCAGTATTTT
len: 15; abundance: NA; v_gene: TRBV28; d_gene: NA; j_gene: TRBJ2-4; CDR3aa: CASSLRGLTMGEQYF; CDR3nt: TGTGCCAGCAGTTTAAGGGGACTGACTATGGGTGAGCAGTACTTC
len: 15; abundance: NA; v_gene: TRBV15; d_gene: NA; j_gene: TRBJ2-7; CDR3aa: CATSRDHGSSYEQYF; CDR3nt: TGTGCCACCAGCAGAGATCACGGCAGCTCCTACGAGCAGTACTTC
len: 17; abundance: NA; v_gene: TRBV3-1; d_gene: NA; j_gene: TRBJ2-4; CDR3aa: CASSQTLQARAKNIQYF; CDR3nt: TGTGCCAGCAGCCAAACCTTACAGGCACGAGCCAAAAACATTCAGTACTTC
len: 14; abundance: few; v_gene: TRBV29-1; d_gene: NA; j_gene: TRBJ1-2; CDR3aa: CSASLDTSHYGYTF; CDR3nt: TGCAGCGCCAGCCTTGACACCTCTCACTATGGCTACACCTTC
len: 14; abundance: NA; v_gene: TRBV20-1; d_gene: TRBD2; j_gene: TRBJ2-1; CDR3aa: CSAGPGLAVSEQFF; CDR3nt: TGCAGTGCCGGACCGGGACTAGCGGTTTCTGAGCAGTTCTTC
len: 15; abundance: few; v_gene: TRBV18; d_gene: NA; j_gene: TRBJ2-7; CDR3aa: CASSPLSLQRGEQYF; CDR3nt: TGTGCCAGCTCACCACTCAGCCTGCAAAGAGGCGAGCAGTACTTC
len: 15; abundance: few; v_gene: TRBV9; d_gene: TRBD1; j_gene: TRBJ2-1; CDR3aa: CASSVVGQGADEQFF; CDR3nt: TGTGCCAGCAGCGTAGTGGGACAGGGGGCGGATGAGCAGTTCTTC
len: 15; abundance: NA; v_gene: TRBV7-3; d_gene: NA; j_gene: TRBJ2-3; CDR3aa: CASREWGRNGSTQYF; CDR3nt: TGTGCCAGCCGTGAGTGGGGGCGCAATGGGAGTACGCAGTATTTT
len: 10; abundance: once; v_gene: TRBV7-4; d_gene: NA; j_gene: TRBJ2-5; CDR3aa: CASSPGKEYF; CDR3nt: TGTGCCAGCAGCCCGGGAAAGGAGTACTTC
len: 17; abundance: NA; v_gene: TRBV7-9; d_gene: TRBD1; j_gene: TRBJ1-2; CDR3aa: CASSPSTATGFIYGYTF; CDR3nt: TGTGCCAGCAGCCCATCAACCGCGACAGGGTTCATCTATGGCTACACCTTC
len: 13; abundance: NA; v_gene: TRBV5-1; d_gene: NA; j_gene: TRBJ2-5; CDR3aa: CASSVRPIETQYF; CDR3nt: TGCGCCAGCAGCGTGAGGCCAATTGAGACCCAGTACTTC